This TCR beta chain was observed in a study of cytomegalovirus exposure and HLA in healthy donors. This CDR3 comprises 12 residues. Losses at the gene ends were 6 bases for V and 4 bases for J; bases not matched to a gene: 0. Germline V gene data show CDR1 as SNHLY and CDR2 as FYNNEI. A word on this clone: Its antigen is undetermined.

Study-wide results and caveats: Associated with cytomegalovirus, according to the listing, were 150 to 200 TCR beta chains.

Primers: 60 Vbeta forward and 13 Jbeta reverse. The table came from immunoSEQ multiplex PCR; TCRdb's copy has only in-frame clones and leaves some out. The sample consists of tens of thousands of clones, around three quarters of them appearing once. Sequenced: PBMCs. This clonotype originated in a male donor in good health and CMV-seronegative. V and J are TRBV2 and TRBJ2-3; the match to TRBD1 covers 8 bases. CDR3 loop: CASRQGADTQYF. Written as DNA, the CDR3 is TGTGCCAGCAGACAGGGGGCAGATACGCAGTATTTT.